This entry lists 22 T cell receptor beta chains sequenced from one sample in a study of cytomegalovirus exposure and HLA in healthy donors. The PCR employed 60 Vbeta primers together with 13 Jbeta primers. Here immunoSEQ multiplex PCR was the method, and the copy in TCRdb shows in-frame clones only, minus some. This sample contains 65,000 to 95,000 clones. The material sequenced was PBMCs. The receptors here all came from a female donor in good health and CMV-seropositive.

The chain joins TRBV4-2 to TRBJ2-3; D perhaps matches TRBD2 (5 bases). V gave up 1 base and J gave up 1 base, with 12 bases separating them. The CDR3 covers 16 residues. Germline CDR1 reads LGHNA; CDR2 reads YNFKEQ. The CDR3 spells CASSQADWRGTDTQYF. The CDR3 region has the DNA TGTGCCAGCAGCCAAGCTGACTGGCGGGGCACAGATACGCAGTATTTT.

The gene calls are TRBV19 and TRBJ2-5; 7 bases are shared with TRBD1. Germline V gives CDR1 LNHDA, CDR2 SQIVND (reference sequence). The length of the CDR3 is 13 residues. The junction had 8 bases not matched to a gene; V was cut back by 8 bases and J by 5 bases. The DNA for the CDR3 is TGTGCCAGTTCGGACAGGCCCCGGGAGACCCAGTACTTC. It is translated as CASSDRPRETQYF.

The chain is built from TRBV19 and TRBJ2-6; 10 nucleotides align to TRBD1. V shed 4 bases and J 1 base; nucleotides not matched to a gene: 7. This CDR3 has 18 amino acids. Germline values: CDR1 LNHDA, CDR2 SQIVND (reference sequence). The CDR3 loop reads CASSKIPGQGSGANVLTF. CDR3 sequence (DNA): TGTGCCAGTAGTAAAATACCGGGACAGGGGTCTGGGGCCAACGTCCTGACTTTC.

V and J are TRBV4-3 and TRBJ2-3; D might be TRBD2 (6 bases). The V end was cut by 5 bases, the J end by 7 bases, with 28 bases between. CDR1 is LGHNA, CDR2 YSLEER, per germline. This CDR3 comprises 18 residues. The CDR3, as DNA: TGCGCCAGCAGCTCCACCTCACATCCACGACTAGGGAGGCATACGCAGTATTTT. Its translation is CASSSTSHPRLGRHTQYF.

This rearrangement joins TRBV28 to TRBJ2-7; 11 bases fit TRBD2. The CDR3 is 16 amino acids. In germline, CDR1 is MDHEN, CDR2 SYDVKM. Germline trimming cut 7 bases from V and 7 bases from J; bases unmatched to any gene: 15. In nucleotides, the CDR3 is TGTGCCAGCACGGTTGCTAGCGGGAGGAACTTTAGGGAGCAGTACTTC. Translated, it gives CASTVASGRNFREQYF.

Of note for this clone: Other DNA sequences in the sample encode the same CDR3. V usage is TRBV5-1 and J usage is TRBJ2-7; 9 bases are shared with TRBD1. The CDR3 is made up of 16 amino acids. V was pared by 4 bases and J by 3 bases, with 11 bases of the junction left unmatched. CDR1 is SGHRS, CDR2 YFSETQ, per germline. The CDR3 DNA reads TGCGCCAGCAGCCTGTCCACAGGGGGCGACTTCTACGAGCAGTACTTC. This encodes CASSLSTGGDFYEQYF.

The V call is TRBV9, the J call TRBJ2-1; 9 bases align to TRBD2. The CDR3 loop spans 16 amino acids. Losses at the gene ends were 10 bases for V and 0 bases for J; bases not matched to a gene: 11. CDR1 and CDR2 from the germline V gene are SGDLS and YYNGEE. The CDR3: CASEASGVTSYNEQFF. Here the CDR3 DNA reads TGTGCCTCTGAGGCTAGCGGGGTTACCTCCTACAATGAGCAGTTCTTC.

The chain employs TRBV5-3 and TRBJ2-5, with a weak D call TRBD2 (7 bases). TRBV5-3 is placed among ORFs of uncertain function. CDR3 size: 14 residues. Trimming stripped 2 bases from V and 4 bases from J, with 12 bases between. CDR3 protein: CARSLGGAGETQYF. Written as DNA, the CDR3 is TGTGCCAGAAGCTTAGGGGGGGCAGGAGAGACCCAGTACTTC.

The chain is built from TRBV4-2 and TRBJ2-3; 13 positions match TRBD2. J lost 1 base, V lost 0 bases, and 7 bases had no gene match. The CDR3 spans 19 residues. Germline values: CDR1 LGHNA, CDR2 YNFKEQ. The CDR3 reads CASSQDRTSGRRGTDTQYF. CDR3 nucleotide sequence: TGTGCCAGCAGCCAAGACAGGACTAGCGGGAGACGGGGCACAGATACGCAGTATTTT.

The chain is built from TRBV10-3 and TRBJ1-1, with D perhaps matching TRBD1 (5 bases). There are 11 residues in the CDR3. CDR1 is ENHRY, CDR2 SYGVKD, per germline. Trimming pared 5 bases from V and 6 bases from J, leaving 7 bases between. The CDR3 here is CAISSRAEAFF. In DNA, the CDR3 is TGTGCCATCAGTTCCAGGGCTGAAGCTTTCTTT.

This chain uses TRBV18 with TRBJ1-2, with D possibly TRBD1 on 6 matching bases. V lost 3 bases to trimming and J lost 4 bases, with 12 bases between them. The CDR3 consists of 14 residues. Germline V gene sequence: CDR1 KGHSH, CDR2 LQKENI. CDR3 loop: CASSPKTGSYGYTF. CDR3 bases: TGTGCCAGCTCACCCAAGACAGGTTCCTATGGCTACACCTTC.

The J gene is TRBJ2-3, the V gene TRBV2, with D hard to call. The V gene lost 5 bases and the J gene lost 2 bases, with 5 bases spanning the gap. Germline CDR1 reads SNHLY; CDR2 reads FYNNEI. CDR3 size: 12 residues. CDR3 sequence (DNA): TGTGCCAGCAGTAAGCCCACAGATACGCAGTATTTT. Translating gives CASSKPTDTQYF.

The CDR3 protein is CASSGDSYEQYF. The CDR3 nucleotides are TGTGCCAGCAGTGGGGACAGCTACGAGCAGTACTTC. This chain joins TRBV6-5 and TRBJ2-7; 7 nucleotides agree with TRBD1. CDR1 is MNHEY and CDR2 is SVGAGI in the germline V gene. The CDR3 covers 12 residues. The V segment lost 5 bases and the J segment 3 bases; nucleotides outside the gene matches: 1.

The chain links TRBV28 to TRBJ1-5; 8 bases are a match to TRBD1. Looked up from germline, CDR1 is MDHEN and CDR2 is SYDVKM. V lost 3 bases and J lost 6; bases outside the gene matches: 4. CDR3 length: 14 amino acids. In DNA form, the CDR3 reads TGTGCCAGCAGTTTCCCAGGGGGCGGTCAGCCCCAGCATTTT. Translated, it gives CASSFPGGGQPQHF.

V gene TRBV13 combines with J gene TRBJ2-7, with 8 positions matching TRBD2. J was trimmed by 2 bases and V by 3 bases; bases with no gene match: 3. The length of the CDR3 is 14 residues. Germline-derived CDR1 and CDR2 are PRHDT and FYEKMQ (reference sequence). CDR3 coding DNA: TGTGCCAGCAGCTTGCGGGGGGCGACCTACGAGCAGTACTTC. Translated: CASSLRGATYEQYF.

The chain uses TRBV27 and TRBJ2-5, with 11 bases matching TRBD2. The CDR3 consists of 17 residues. Germline CDR1 and CDR2: MNHEY and SMNVEV (reference sequence). J gave up 5 bases and V 6 bases, and 14 bases lay outside the gene matches. The CDR3 region has the DNA TGTGCCAGCAGCCTCCTGGTAGCGGGGGGGCCTGCGGAGACCCAGTACTTC. Translated: CASSLLVAGGPAETQYF.

The V call is TRBV27, the J call TRBJ2-7, with D possibly being TRBD2 (6 bases). Germline CDR1 is MNHEY and CDR2 is SMNVEV (reference sequence). Trimming shortened V by 3 bases and J by 3 bases, and 18 bases separated the two germline ends. The CDR3 sequence is 16 residues long. The CDR3 is CASSFKAAGGNYEQYF. The CDR3 DNA follows: TGTGCCAGCAGTTTTAAGGCGGCAGGAGGGAACTACGAGCAGTACTTC.

This chain connects TRBV14 to TRBJ1-2, with 7 bases aligning to TRBD1. V shed 3 bases, J shed 5 bases, and the junction held 3 bases outside the gene matches. There are 13 residues in the CDR3. CDR1 and CDR2 (germline): SGHDN, FVKESK. CDR3 in amino acids: CASSQGQSYGYTF. The CDR3 DNA is TGTGCCAGCAGCCAGGGACAGTCATATGGCTACACCTTC.

V and J are TRBV2 and TRBJ1-4; TRBD1 might be the D (5 bases). V lost 5 bases to trimming and J lost 0 bases, with 19 bases between them. Germline V gene data show CDR1 as SNHLY and CDR2 as FYNNEI. CDR3 length: 18 amino acids. The CDR3 sequence is CASSPTGGLLSTNEKLFF. Here the CDR3 DNA reads TGTGCCAGCAGTCCTACGGGGGGATTATTATCAACTAATGAAAAACTGTTTTTT.

The chain carries TRBV28 and TRBJ1-1; 7 bases fit TRBD1. This CDR3 comprises 14 residues. The V segment lost 5 bases and the J segment 6 bases; nucleotides outside the gene matches: 9. Germline V gene sequence: CDR1 MDHEN, CDR2 SYDVKM. This chain's CDR3 is CASSIEQGVAEAFF. The CDR3 coding sequence is TGTGCCAGCAGTATTGAGCAGGGGGTCGCTGAAGCTTTCTTT. Drawing the rest from reference TRBV28 and TRBJ1-1, the complete variable domain is DVKVTQSSRYLVKRTGEKVFLECVQDMDHENMFWYRQDPGLGLRLIYFSYDVKMKEKGDIPEGYSVSREKKERFSLILESASTNQTSMYLCASSIEQGVAEAFFGQGTRLTVV.

This chain's CDR3 is CAWEPRYGYTF. The CDR3 DNA is TGTGCCTGGGAGCCTCGCTATGGCTACACCTTC. The chain has TRBV30 and TRBJ1-2; D ambiguous. CDR1 and CDR2 (germline): GTSNPN, SVGIG (reference sequence). The V end was cut by 5 bases, the J end by 4 bases, with 8 bases between. There are 11 residues in the CDR3. Using reference TRBV30 and TRBJ1-2 for the parts outside the CDR3, the full variable domain is SQTIHQWPATLVQPVGSPLSLECTVEGTSNPNLYWYRQAAGRGLQLLFYSVGIGQISSEVPQNLSASRPQDRQFILSSKKLLLSDSGFYLCAWEPRYGYTFGSGTRLTVV.

This CDR3 reads CASSRQDRYEQYF. CDR3 in DNA: TGTGCCAGCAGCCGACAGGATCGGTACGAGCAGTACTTC. The genes are TRBV5-4 and TRBJ2-7; tentative D call: TRBD1 (6 bases). Germline V gives CDR1 SGHNT, CDR2 YYREEE (reference sequence). The germline V and J ends were trimmed by 4 bases and 4 bases, with 12 bases remaining between them. There are 13 residues in the CDR3. Complete variable domain (other parts from reference TRBV5-4 and TRBJ2-7): ETGVTQSPTHLIKTRGQQVTLRCSSQSGHNTVSWYQQALGQGPQFIFQYYREEENGRGNFPPRFSGLQFPNYSSELNVNALELDDSALYLCASSRQDRYEQYFGPGTRLTVT.